This TCR beta chain was recovered during a study of graft-versus-host responses after intestinal transplantation. The overall study: Every one of the recipients received anti-thymocyte globulin induction and afterwards took tacrolimus and steroids for around three years.

TCRdb keeps only in-frame clones here, not all; method: immunoSEQ multiplex PCR. Seen here are 65,000 to 90,000 clones, approximately 90% observed once, and the top ten hold 6% to 9%. Points on this clone: Its target is not known.

Findings and caveats of the study: Allograft clonal ratios (graft-versus-host to host-versus-graft) were high in patients who had graft-donor T cell macrochimerism. GvH clones occurred in recipient marrow; some first appeared in ileum or blood.

The germline V gene has CDR1 SEHNR and CDR2 FQNEAQ (reference sequence). V lost 5 bases to trimming and J lost 0 bases; unmatched junction nucleotides: 10. This CDR3 has 16 residues. The clonotype was recovered from a human donor who was the organ donor for an intestinal transplant. The sequences come from unstimulated CD8+ T cells sorted from spleen or lymph node cells, collected before transplant. This sequence joins TRBV7-9 and TRBJ2-7; 7 bases line up with TRBD2. The CDR3 loop reads CASSPVTGGSSYEQYF. CDR3 in DNA: TGTGCCAGCAGCCCAGTGACGGGGGGAAGCTCCTACGAGCAGTACTTC. Full variable domain (rest looked up from reference TRBV7-9 and TRBJ2-7): DTGVSQNPRHKITKRGQNVTFRCDPISEHNRLYWYRQTLGQGPEFLTYFQNEAQLEKSRLLSDRFSAERPKGSFSTLEIQRTEQGDSAMYLCASSPVTGGSSYEQYFGPGTRLTVT.